Reported below is one T cell receptor beta chain. This sample is part of a study of blood T cell repertoires in COVID-19. On the study more broadly: COVID-19 samples, acute and convalescent, were from the United States, Italy and Spain. PBMCs, B-cell-depleted T cells, or T cells provided the cDNA or gDNA that made up the material.

Germline V CDR1 and CDR2: MNHNY, SVGAGI (reference sequence). This CDR3 contains 15 residues. The V gene lost 6 bases and the J gene lost 2 bases, with 15 bases spanning the gap. Per the authors' pipeline: Scientists estimated how many nucleated cells there were by amplifying reference gene primers. Sequencing was performed with immunoSEQ multiplex PCR; in TCRdb, only in-frame clones are kept and a portion is missing. V, J and clone size are those of that table, while D and trimming were read from the DNA. The sample has 55,000 to 80,000 clones, around 83% seen once. The clonotype originates from a human donor in a cohort sampled during active COVID-19. Sample: peripheral blood. The chain joins TRBV6-6 to TRBJ2-3, with D tentatively TRBD2 (6 bases). This CDR3 is CASRTSEGHTDTQYF. CDR3 sequence (DNA): TGTGCCAGCAGGACTAGTGAGGGGCACACAGATACGCAGTATTTT.